Presented here are 14 T cell receptor beta chains from one specimen sequenced in a study of PD-L1 blockade in urothelial cancer. The protocol was immunoSEQ multiplex PCR, while the TCRdb copy is restricted to in-frame clones and leaves out a portion. The repertoire has 66,000 or so clones, about nine tenths of them found once; the top ten carry about 11%. Time point: peripheral blood 6 weeks after treatment start. The sample in question was PBMCs, obtained around atezolizumab (anti-PD-L1) treatment. The receptor source for this set is a man aged 60-69 years with urothelial cancer.

V usage is TRBV6-1 and J usage is TRBJ2-1; a weak D match, TRBD2 (5 bases). Germline-derived CDR1 and CDR2 are MNHNS and SASEGT. V lost 0 bases and J lost 5, with 8 bases in between. This CDR3 comprises 14 residues. Here the CDR3 DNA reads TGTGCCAGCAGTGAAGCGAGGGCCGACAATGAGCAGTTCTTC. Translated: CASSEARADNEQFF.

The CDR3 nucleotides are TGTGCCAGCAGCCCACGGATCGGACAGGACTTACTTCCAGTGCAGTACTTC. Translation: CASSPRIGQDLLPVQYF. The chain recombines TRBV7-9 with TRBJ2-7; 7 nucleotides align to TRBD1. The CDR3 is made up of 17 amino acids. V lost 5 bases and J lost 9; bases outside the gene matches: 22. CDR1 and CDR2 from the germline V gene are SEHNR and FQNEAQ (reference sequence). Combining the CDR3 with reference TRBV7-9 and TRBJ2-7 gives the whole variable domain DTGVSQNPRHKITKRGQNVTFRCDPISEHNRLYWYRQTLGQGPEFLTYFQNEAQLEKSRLLSDRFSAERPKGSFSTLEIQRTEQGDSAMYLCASSPRIGQDLLPVQYFGPGTRLTVT.

The chain links TRBV6-4 to TRBJ1-1; D unresolved. The germline V and J ends were trimmed by 6 bases and 1 base, with 9 bases remaining between them. The length of the CDR3 is 13 residues. The germline V gene has CDR1 MRHNA and CDR2 SNTAGT. The CDR3 DNA sequence: TGTGCCAGCAGGAACAGCGGGAACACTGAAGCTTTCTTT. Translating gives CASRNSGNTEAFF.

The chain has TRBV28 and TRBJ2-3; no reliable D call. The CDR3 is made up of 11 amino acids. Germline loops: CDR1 MDHEN, CDR2 SYDVKM. The V end lost 9 bases, the J end lost 8 bases, and 12 bases lay between the germline ends. For the CDR3, the DNA is TGTGCCAGTCGGAAGCGAGCTACGCAGTATTTT. Its translation: CASRKRATQYF. The entire variable domain, with the rest obtained from reference TRBV28 and TRBJ2-3, is as follows: DVKVTQSSRYLVKRTGEKVFLECVQDMDHENMFWYRQDPGLGLRLIYFSYDVKMKEKGDIPEGYSVSREKKERFSLILESASTNQTSMYLCASRKRATQYFGPGTRLTVL.

V gene TRBV29-1 combines with J gene TRBJ2-1; 9 bases agree with TRBD2. The CDR3 extends over 13 amino acids. Germline CDR1 reads SQVTM; CDR2 reads ANQGSEA. After removal of 7 bases from V and 7 bases from J, the junction contained 8 bases not matched to a gene. CDR3 coding DNA: TGCAGCGGAGCGGGAGGTTACCGTAATGAGCAGTTCTTC. Translated: CSGAGGYRNEQFF.

The CDR3, as DNA: TGTGCCAGCAGTTTATCGACAGGCTCTAAGAACACTGAAGCTTTCTTT. Encoded protein: CASSLSTGSKNTEAFF. This chain links TRBV28 with TRBJ1-1; D is possibly TRBD1 (6 bases). V was pared by 1 base and J by 1 base, with 13 bases between. Germline V gene data show CDR1 as MDHEN and CDR2 as SYDVKM. The CDR3 loop spans 16 amino acids. The whole variable domain, filled in from reference TRBV28 and TRBJ1-1, reads DVKVTQSSRYLVKRTGEKVFLECVQDMDHENMFWYRQDPGLGLRLIYFSYDVKMKEKGDIPEGYSVSREKKERFSLILESASTNQTSMYLCASSLSTGSKNTEAFFGQGTRLTVV.

This clone was seen a handful of times. The chain recombines TRBV5-1 with TRBJ2-7; D possibly corresponds to TRBD2 (7 bases). CDR3 length equals 16 residues. The germline V gene encodes CDR1 SGHRS and CDR2 YFSETQ. V lost 0 bases and J 4 bases, leaving 17 bases between the germline ends. The CDR3 region has the DNA TGCGCCAGCAGCTTGGCATTACAGGGAGGGACTTACGAGCAGTACTTC. It is translated as CASSLALQGGTYEQYF.

This rearrangement joins TRBV11-3 to TRBJ2-5; TRBD2 matches 10 bases. Looked up from germline, CDR1 is SGHNT and CDR2 is YENEEA. J lost 0 bases, V lost 5 bases, and 6 bases had no gene match. The CDR3 length is 16 residues. This CDR3 reads CASSMASGSNQETQYF. CDR3 in DNA: TGTGCCAGCAGCATGGCTAGCGGGAGTAACCAAGAGACCCAGTACTTC.

This chain connects TRBV7-3 to TRBJ2-1, with TRBD2 matching over 12 bases. V was pared by 2 bases and J by 7 bases, with 6 bases of the junction left unmatched. The germline CDR1 and CDR2 sequences are SGHTA and FQGTGA. This CDR3 is built from 16 residues. In DNA, the CDR3 is TGTGCCAGCAGCTTAGAAAGACTAGCGGGAGAGAATGAGCAGTTCTTC. This sequence encodes CASSLERLAGENEQFF.

The V call is TRBV4-3, the J call TRBJ2-3, with a possible D match to TRBD2 (5 bases). The CDR3 is 19 amino acids. CDR1 LGHNA and CDR2 YSLEER come from the germline V gene. The V end was cut by 0 bases, the J end by 1 base, with 20 bases between. This CDR3 is CASSQDRGFSGFGTDTQYF. The CDR3 DNA reads as TGCGCCAGCAGCCAAGATCGGGGTTTTTCGGGGTTCGGCACAGATACGCAGTATTTT.

This rearrangement joins TRBV5-5 to TRBJ2-7; 14 bases are shared with TRBD2. CDR1 is SGHKS, CDR2 YYEKEE, per germline (reference sequence). CDR3 length equals 15 residues. V lost 5 bases and J lost 2; bases outside the gene matches: 3. CDR3 region: CASRPTSGRAYEQYF. The CDR3 nucleotides are TGTGCCAGCAGACCGACTAGCGGGAGGGCCTACGAGCAGTACTTC.

The chain employs TRBV10-3 and TRBJ2-3; 8 nucleotides line up with TRBD1. CDR3 length: 12 residues. Germline assignment: CDR1 ENHRY and CDR2 SYGVKD. The ends lost 10 bases at V and 4 bases at J; junction bases unmatched: 4. For the CDR3, the DNA is TGTGCCACCGGACAGGGTTCAGATACGCAGTATTTT. Translating it yields CATGQGSDTQYF.

The rearrangement joins TRBV6-5 to TRBJ1-4; D remains unclear. Trimming cost V 9 bases and J 5 bases, with 16 bases left between them. This CDR3 region has 14 residues. From germline, CDR1 is MNHEY and CDR2 SVGAGI. The CDR3 bases are TGTGCCAGGGTAAACCGGACGGGAAATGAAAAACTGTTTTTT. This gives the protein CARVNRTGNEKLFF.

The genes are TRBV4-1 and TRBJ1-5; D is undetermined. Germline-derived CDR1 and CDR2 are MGHRA and YSYEKL. V was trimmed by 1 base and J by 1 base, leaving 11 bases between them. The CDR3 loop spans 16 amino acids. The CDR3 spells CASSQVRDASNQPQHF. In DNA form, the CDR3 reads TGCGCCAGCAGCCAAGTGAGGGATGCGAGCAATCAGCCCCAGCATTTT.